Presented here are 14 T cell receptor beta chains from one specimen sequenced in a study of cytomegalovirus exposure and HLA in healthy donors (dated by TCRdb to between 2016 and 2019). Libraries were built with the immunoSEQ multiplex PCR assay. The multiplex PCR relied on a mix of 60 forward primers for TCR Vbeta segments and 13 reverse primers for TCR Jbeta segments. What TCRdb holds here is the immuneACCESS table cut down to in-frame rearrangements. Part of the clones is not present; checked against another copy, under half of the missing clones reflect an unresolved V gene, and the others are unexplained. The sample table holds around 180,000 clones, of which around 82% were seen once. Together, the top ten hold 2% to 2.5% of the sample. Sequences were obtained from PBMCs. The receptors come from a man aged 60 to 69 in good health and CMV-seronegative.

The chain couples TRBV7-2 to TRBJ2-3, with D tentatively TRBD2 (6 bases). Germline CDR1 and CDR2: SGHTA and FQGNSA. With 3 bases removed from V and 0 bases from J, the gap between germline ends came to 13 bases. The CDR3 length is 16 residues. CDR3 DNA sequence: TGTGCCAGCAGCTTGGAGTGGGCGGGAAGCACAGATACGCAGTATTTT. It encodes CASSLEWAGSTDTQYF.

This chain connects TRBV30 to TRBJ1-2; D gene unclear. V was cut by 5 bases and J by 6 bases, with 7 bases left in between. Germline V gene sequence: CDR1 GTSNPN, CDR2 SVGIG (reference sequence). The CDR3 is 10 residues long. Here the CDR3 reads CAWGQNGYTF. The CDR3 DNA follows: TGTGCCTGGGGTCAGAATGGCTACACCTTC.

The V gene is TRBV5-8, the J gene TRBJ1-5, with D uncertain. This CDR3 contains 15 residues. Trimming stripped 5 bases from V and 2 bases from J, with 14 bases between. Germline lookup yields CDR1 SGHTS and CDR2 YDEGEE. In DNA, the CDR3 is TGTGCCAGCAGTCGGCGACCGGCGGGCAATCAGCCCCAGCATTTT. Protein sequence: CASSRRPAGNQPQHF.

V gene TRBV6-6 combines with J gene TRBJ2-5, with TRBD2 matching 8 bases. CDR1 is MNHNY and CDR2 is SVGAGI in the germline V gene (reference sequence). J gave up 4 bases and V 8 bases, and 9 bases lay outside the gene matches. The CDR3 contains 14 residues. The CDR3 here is CASRTGGSGETQYF. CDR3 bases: TGTGCCAGCCGAACGGGAGGGTCGGGAGAGACCCAGTACTTC.

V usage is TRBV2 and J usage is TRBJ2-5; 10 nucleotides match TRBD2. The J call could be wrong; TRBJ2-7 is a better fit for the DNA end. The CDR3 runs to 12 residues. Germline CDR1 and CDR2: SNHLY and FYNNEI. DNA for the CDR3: TGTGCCACCCGGACTAGCGGCTACGAGCAGTACTTC. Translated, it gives CATRTSGYEQYF.

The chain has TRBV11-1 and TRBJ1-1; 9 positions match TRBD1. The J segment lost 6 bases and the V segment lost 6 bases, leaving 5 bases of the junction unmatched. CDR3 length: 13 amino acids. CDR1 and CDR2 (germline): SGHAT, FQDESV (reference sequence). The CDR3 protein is CASRQTGGAEAFF. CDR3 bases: TGTGCCAGCAGGCAAACAGGGGGCGCTGAAGCTTTCTTT.

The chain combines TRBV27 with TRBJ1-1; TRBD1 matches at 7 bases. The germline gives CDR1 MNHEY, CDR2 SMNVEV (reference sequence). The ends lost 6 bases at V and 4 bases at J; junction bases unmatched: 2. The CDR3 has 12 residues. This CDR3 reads CASRSGGTEAFF. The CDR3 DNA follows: TGTGCCAGCAGATCAGGGGGCACTGAAGCTTTCTTT.

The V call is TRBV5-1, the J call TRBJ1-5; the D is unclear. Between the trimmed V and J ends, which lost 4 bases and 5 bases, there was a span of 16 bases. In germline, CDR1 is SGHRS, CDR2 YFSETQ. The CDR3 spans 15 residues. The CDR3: CASSLRGDSHQPQHF. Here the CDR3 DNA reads TGCGCCAGCAGCCTAAGAGGAGACTCTCATCAGCCCCAGCATTTT. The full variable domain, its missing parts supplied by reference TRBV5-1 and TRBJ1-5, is KAGVTQTPRYLIKTRGQQVTLSCSPISGHRSVSWYQQTPGQGLQFLFEYFSETQRNKGNFPGRFSGRQFSNSRSEMNVSTLELGDSALYLCASSLRGDSHQPQHFGDGTRLSIL.

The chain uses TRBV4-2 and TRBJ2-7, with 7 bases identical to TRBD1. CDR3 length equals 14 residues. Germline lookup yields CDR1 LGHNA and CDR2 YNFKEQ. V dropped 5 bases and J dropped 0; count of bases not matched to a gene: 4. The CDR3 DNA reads TGTGCCAGCAGCGTCGGGGACAGCTCCTACGAGCAGTACTTC. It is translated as CASSVGDSSYEQYF.

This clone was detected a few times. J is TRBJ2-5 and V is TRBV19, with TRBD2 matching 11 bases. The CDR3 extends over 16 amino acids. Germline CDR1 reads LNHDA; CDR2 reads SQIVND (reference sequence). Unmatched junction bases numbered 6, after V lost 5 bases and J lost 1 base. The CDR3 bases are TGTGCCAGTAGTCTTACTAGCGGGGGTGCCCAAGAGACCCAGTACTTC. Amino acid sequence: CASSLTSGGAQETQYF.

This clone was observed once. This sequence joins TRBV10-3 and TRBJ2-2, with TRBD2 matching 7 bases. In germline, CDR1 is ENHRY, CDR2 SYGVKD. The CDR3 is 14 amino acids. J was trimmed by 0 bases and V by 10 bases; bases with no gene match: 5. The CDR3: CATQRGTNTGELFF. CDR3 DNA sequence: TGTGCCACCCAGCGGGGAACGAACACCGGGGAGCTGTTTTTT.

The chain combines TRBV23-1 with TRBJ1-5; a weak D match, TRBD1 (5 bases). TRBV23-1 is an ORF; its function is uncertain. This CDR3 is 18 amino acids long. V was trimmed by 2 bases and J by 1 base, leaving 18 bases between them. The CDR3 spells CASSQTNPYRSSNQPQHF. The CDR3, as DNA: TGCGCCAGCAGTCAAACGAACCCTTACAGGTCCAGCAATCAGCCCCAGCATTTT.

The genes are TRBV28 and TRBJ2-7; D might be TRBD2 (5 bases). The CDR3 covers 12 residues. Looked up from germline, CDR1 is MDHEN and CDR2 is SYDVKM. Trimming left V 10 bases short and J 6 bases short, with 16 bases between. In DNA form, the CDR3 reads TGTGCCACCCGGACGGTTGCGGGCGAGCAGTACTTC. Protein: CATRTVAGEQYF.

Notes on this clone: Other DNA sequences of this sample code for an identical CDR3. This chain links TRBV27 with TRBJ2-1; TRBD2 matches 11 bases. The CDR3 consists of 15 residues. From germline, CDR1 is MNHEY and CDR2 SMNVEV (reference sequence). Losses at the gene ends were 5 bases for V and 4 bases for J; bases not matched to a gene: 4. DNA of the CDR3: TGTGCCAGCAGTCCCGGGACTAGCGGTTACAATGAGCAGTTCTTC. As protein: CASSPGTSGYNEQFF.